Listed below are T cell receptor beta chains from one sample, sequenced in a study of T cells in Graves' hyperthyroidism and ophthalmopathy. In TCRdb, the multiplex PCR reads were re-called with MiXCR into one record per CDR3 protein. The sample shows 370,000 or so distinct CDR3 sequences, around 25% of them seen only once. The source material was blood. The receptors come from a man aged 45-65 years with Graves' hyperthyroidism. Each CDR3 is given with its conserved first and last residue.

CDR3 length,V gene,CDR3 protein
16,TRBV4-1,CASSHLGRERADTQYF
14,TRBV19,CATLETGRYNEQFF
15,TRBV12-3/TRBV12-4,CASSPTGAFADTQYF
12,TRBV6-1,CASSTAVREAFF
18,TRBV11-3,CASSPGLAGGPIRYEQYF
15,TRBV5-5,CASISISTGTYEQYF
11,TRBV20-1,CSANVLETQYF
13,TRBV24-1,CATSRDRGQPQHF
13,TRBV7-3,CASSDTDYNEQFF
12,TRBV20-1,CSAELGTGEQFF
13,TRBV20-1,CSARIFGGNEQFF
16,TRBV6-1,CASSDPGQVFYNEQFF
14,TRBV24-1,CATSDPWRTGELFF
12,TRBV5-6,CASSSDPWEQYF
17,TRBV2,CASSSGTREGATDTQYF
11,TRBV24-1,CATRRRDEQFF
14,TRBV7-9,CASSLVVMNTEAFF
15,TRBV30,CAWNKGLADKETQYF
11,TRBV7-8,CAVEVGDTQYF
16,TRBV19,CASSIGLAGGPKTQYF
14,TRBV6-5,CASSYGRGGEKLFF
17,TRBV7-3,CASSLSGQGSGANVLTF
14,TRBV7-8,CASSIARGLTEAFF
15,TRBV28,CASSFGVDGANVLTF
13,TRBV11-2,CASKVRRSGKLFF
15,TRBV28,CASSSSGEPNYGYTF
14,TRBV28,CASSQEGLPYEQYF
13,TRBV12-3/TRBV12-4,CASSSDLGTEAFF
15,TRBV6-9,CASSYQTGSNQPQHF